The entry below gives a single T cell receptor (beta chain) sequence along with its context. 13 Jbeta primers and 60 Vbeta primers were used for the PCR. Clones were read by immunoSEQ multiplex PCR, and TCRdb kept only the in-frame ones, dropping some. The sample has about 210,000 clones; about 80% are singletons. This specimen belongs to a study of cytomegalovirus exposure and HLA in healthy donors. The CDR3 consists of 14 residues. CDR1 and CDR2 from the germline V gene are SGHTA and FQGNSA. Trimming stripped 5 bases from V and 2 bases from J, with 12 bases between. The genes are TRBV7-2 and TRBJ2-5, with D possibly being TRBD2 (5 bases). Sequenced input: PBMCs. The source of this sequence is a male donor in good health and CMV-seronegative. CDR3 nucleotides: TGTGCCAGCAGCCGGATCACGGGACAAGAGACCCAGTACTTC. Residues: CASSRITGQETQYF.